The 6 T cell receptor beta chains below all came from one sample that was sequenced in a study of blood T cells in healthy people across ages (dated by TCRdb to about 2015). The method was 5' RACE. Sequenced on an Illumina HiSeq 2500. The second PCR ran for roughly 7 to 11 cycles and used a J-beta primer mix along with a sample-barcoded 5' primer. TCRdb reprocessing: public reads trimmed at Q25 with fastp, clones called with MiXCR, in-frame beta chains kept. When rows share a CDR3 protein, they turn into one entry using the most common DNA and genes. Counted in this sample were 600,000 to 850,000 distinct CDR3 sequences; roughly 25% of them appeared once. Under 10% of the sample is taken by the ten largest. These same data were also listed under a study on T cells of mothers and their children.

Sequenced: blood. These receptors all stem from a boy aged 5 to 17 in good health.

Only a few counts were recorded for this clonotype. The chain has TRBV15 and TRBJ2-5; D is possibly TRBD1 (7 bases). Near its end, the DNA agrees better with TRBJ2-7, so the J call may be wrong. Germline-derived CDR1 and CDR2 are LNHNV and YYDKDF (reference sequence). The CDR3 runs to 15 residues. DNA of the CDR3: TGTGCCACCAGCAGAGATGGCAGGGGGGCAGACGAGCAGTACTTC. It translates to CATSRDGRGADEQYF.

V is TRBV20-1 and J is TRBJ1-6, with D tentatively TRBD1 (5 bases). The V and J ends lost 4 bases and 8 bases respectively, with 12 bases between them. Germline V gives CDR1 DFQATT, CDR2 SNEGSKA (reference sequence). CDR3 length equals 13 residues. The CDR3 is CSATRGVDSPLHF. The CDR3 coding sequence is TGCAGTGCTACTAGGGGTGTAGATTCACCCCTCCACTTT.

This chain joins TRBV25-1 and TRBJ2-5; D is undetermined. The CDR3 sequence is 15 residues long. From germline, CDR1 is MGHDK and CDR2 SYGVNS. V was pared by 1 base and J by 3 bases, with 12 bases between. CDR3 amino acids: CASSEWVGIEETQYF. The CDR3 DNA follows: TGTGCCAGCAGTGAATGGGTAGGGATTGAAGAGACCCAGTACTTC.

The gene calls are TRBV2 and TRBJ2-7; D tentatively reads TRBD1 or TRBD2 (5 bases each). Germline V gene data show CDR1 as SNHLY and CDR2 as FYNNEI. This CDR3 contains 14 residues. Trimming took 8 bases from V and 4 from J, leaving 18 bases between them. CDR3 loop: CASAGARGPYEQYF. Written as DNA, the CDR3 is TGTGCCAGCGCAGGTGCGAGGGGCCCATACGAGCAGTACTTC.

This chain links TRBV29-1 with TRBJ2-3; 7 nucleotides match TRBD2. Germline V CDR1 and CDR2: SQVTM, ANQGSEA. The CDR3 loop spans 14 amino acids. V lost 4 bases, J lost 0 bases, and 4 bases stayed unmatched. The CDR3 sequence: CSVGPSGSTDTQYF. CDR3 nucleotide sequence: TGCAGCGTTGGACCTAGCGGTAGCACAGATACGCAGTATTTT.

The chain couples TRBV13 to TRBJ2-5; D perhaps matches TRBD2 (7 bases). The end of the DNA is better explained by TRBJ2-7, so the J call may be wrong. The length of the CDR3 is 16 residues. The V gene's germline CDR1 is PRHDT and CDR2 FYEKMQ (reference sequence). CDR3 region: CASSLAGGQGTDEQYF. CDR3 sequence (DNA): TGTGCCAGCAGCTTAGCGGGGGGCCAGGGCACCGACGAGCAGTACTTC.